The entry that follows covers one T cell receptor (beta chain) sequence. This clonotype occurred a few times. Its antigen is currently not known. No much larger clonotype is one base removed from it; base qualities were not supplied. Spanning cysteine to phenylalanine, the CDR3 consists of 16 amino acids. Only CDR3 DNA remains: 48 bases, in frame from the first base. Based on the germline V gene, the CDR1 and CDR2 sequences are SGHTA and FQGNSA. A distance of 19 bases separates the germline ends of V and J, which lose 6 bases and 2 bases respectively. Synthesis of TCR cDNA relied on 5'RACE template switching, a step that introduced a universal primer site along with unique molecular identifiers. Priming of cDNA synthesis was performed from both the TCR alpha and TCR beta constant segments. Two PCR steps were used to amplify libraries, with sample barcodes and sequencing adapters being added in the second step. Sequencing of the libraries was done on either Illumina HiSeq 2500 (2x100 bp) or NovaSeq (2x150 bp). The original pipeline was this. Reads were demultiplexed and collapsed into UMI consensus sequences with MIGEC, and V(D)J alignment was performed with MiXCR. Clonotypes responding to the vaccine were identified with edgeR on replicate PBMC samples, with the criteria of FDR below 0.01 and a log2 fold change above 5 up to day 15. Each bulk clonotype was labeled CD4 or CD8 based on which sequenced repertoire, CD4 or CD8, contained the clonotype at higher abundance. Through fastp at Q25 and MiXCR, TCRdb rebuilt clones from the public reads, retaining in-frame beta chains. CDR3 protein sequences are deduplicated, and each keeps its most common genes and DNA. The authors' filters were not applied to this entry. The sample table records hundreds of thousands of distinct CDR3 sequences; roughly 14% of these occur just once. The leading ten clones occupy over 12% of the sample.

The label giving this sample's treatment or condition can be read as: live attenuated yellow fever vaccine strain. At each blood-draw timepoint, two biological replicates of bulk PBMCs were collected. PBMCs were isolated from peripheral blood using a standard Ficoll-Paque protocol. RNA was extracted with TriZol from bulk PBMCs, CD4 and CD8 fractions, and dextramer-positive and dextramer-negative fractions. The data were obtained in a study of T cells after yellow fever vaccination (dated by TCRdb to 2018 to 2020). At the level of the whole study: Libraries from fractions with low cell numbers were prepared with the SMART-Seq v4 Ultra Low Input RNA kit. To track T-cell clones before and after primary and booster YFV17D yellow fever vaccination, bulk TCR alpha and beta repertoires were sequenced longitudinally. Two healthy male donors, one aged 18 to 29 and one aged 30 to 40 years, were included in the cohort. Bulk PBMC replicates and cell subsets were isolated from blood drawn at multiple timepoints before and after both primary and secondary immunization.

Beyond this particular receptor, the publication reports: The secondary T-cell response was weaker than the primary response but faster, peaking on day 5 instead of day 15. Most clones expanded after primary vaccination (96% of CD4 and around 88% of CD8) were re-detected after the booster, suggesting that broad memory maintenance occurred. FACS-sorted repertoires could contain abundant contaminating clonotypes from the bulk population, so computational filtering was required. The study included only a couple of donors, which limits how far the findings can be generalized. A small fraction of clonotypes appeared in both the CD4 and CD8 compartments, likely as a result of convergent recombination.

This clonotype was sampled from a man aged 25-40 years who received the YFV17D yellow fever vaccine. Material: PBMCs, obtained on the day of the yellow fever booster vaccination. The chain was built from TRBV7-2 and TRBJ1-1, with no confidently assigned D gene. CDR3 sequence: CASRPGPGIPNTEAFF. In nucleotides, the sequence is TGTGCCAGCAGACCCGGCCCCGGGATACCAAACACTGAAGCTTTCTTT.